This T cell receptor beta chain is drawn from a study of a mutant IDH1 vaccine in newly diagnosed glioma. The assay was immunoSEQ multiplex PCR, and TCRdb's table has in-frame clones only and misses some. This sample has about 54,000 clones, with approximately 80% found just once. The time point is: baseline, week 1 (first vaccination visit). Noted treatment: pre-vaccination baseline after standard-of-care therapy. Trimming cost V 5 bases and J 2 bases, with 10 bases left between them. This CDR3 is built from 14 residues. Germline V gives CDR1 LNHDA, CDR2 SQIVND (reference sequence). The chain employs TRBV19 and TRBJ1-5; D gene uncertain. Sequencing used PBMCs, obtained from a glioma patient treated with radiotherapy, temozolomide or both. This TCR was sampled from a man aged 18 to 30 with glioma. The CDR3 region is CASSLRQGNQPQHF. In DNA form, the CDR3 reads TGTGCCAGTAGTCTTCGTCAAGGCAATCAGCCCCAGCATTTT.